Below are 5 T cell receptor beta chains sequenced from a single sample in a study of shared clonotypes between healthy human individuals. This table comes from immunoSEQ multiplex PCR, and its TCRdb copy is limited to in-frame clones, with some not included. Of around 430,000 clones detected, roughly 77% appear once; the ten largest clones hold less than 15%. Sequenced sample: PBMCs. Receptors originate from a woman between 40 and 50 years old in good health. Some clones in this sample may be carry-over from other donors' samples.

The gene calls are TRBV9 and TRBJ1-1, with D tentatively TRBD1 (6 bases). Germline V gene lookup returns CDR1 SGDLS and CDR2 YYNGEE. The CDR3 covers 14 residues. V shed 4 bases and J shed 2 bases, with 12 bases lying between them. As DNA, the CDR3 is TGTGCCAGCAGCAAGTCAGGGGCAAACACTGAAGCTTTCTTT. Its protein is CASSKSGANTEAFF.

Comments on this clone: A read error may account for a junction end that differs from germline. The V and J genes are TRBV30 and TRBJ2-5; tentatively, D is TRBD2 (6 bases). CDR3 length equals 12 residues. Germline values: CDR1 GTSNPN, CDR2 SVGIG (reference sequence). CDR3 region: CAWSSGGEAQYF. The CDR3 bases are TGTGCCTGGAGTTCCGGGGGAGAGGCCCAGTACTTC. The full variable domain, with the rest looked up from reference TRBV30 and TRBJ2-5, is SQTIHQWPATLVQPVGSPLSLECTVEGTSNPNLYWYRQAAGRGLQLLFYSVGIGQISSEVPQNLSASRPQDRQFILSSKKLLLSDSGFYLCAWSSGGEAQYFGPGTRLLVL.

V gene TRBV5-1 combines with J gene TRBJ2-3, with D perhaps matching TRBD2 (5 bases). This CDR3 is built from 12 residues. V lost 5 bases and J lost 9, with 13 bases in between. Germline CDR1 and CDR2: SGHRS and YFSETQ. The DNA for the CDR3 is TGCGCCAGCAGGCCCCCTGGAGGCACGCAGTATTTT. Translated: CASRPPGGTQYF.

The chain combines TRBV11-3 with TRBJ2-3; maybe TRBD1 (6 bases). This CDR3 has 14 residues. Trimming removed 4 bases at V and 2 bases at J, with 10 bases between. From germline, CDR1 is SGHNT and CDR2 YENEEA. The CDR3 DNA sequence: TGTGCCAGCAGCTCAGGACAGACCACAGATACGCAGTATTTT. It encodes CASSSGQTTDTQYF.

The chain joins TRBV30 to TRBJ1-4; D ambiguous. CDR3 length: 11 amino acids. Germline V gene data show CDR1 as GTSNPN and CDR2 as SVGIG (reference sequence). The ends were cut back, 3 bases at V and 6 bases at J, with 5 bases in the middle. This CDR3 is CAWSHYEKLFF. CDR3 in DNA: TGTGCCTGGAGCCACTATGAAAAACTGTTTTTT. Drawing the rest from reference TRBV30 and TRBJ1-4, the complete variable domain is SQTIHQWPATLVQPVGSPLSLECTVEGTSNPNLYWYRQAAGRGLQLLFYSVGIGQISSEVPQNLSASRPQDRQFILSSKKLLLSDSGFYLCAWSHYEKLFFGSGTQLSVL.